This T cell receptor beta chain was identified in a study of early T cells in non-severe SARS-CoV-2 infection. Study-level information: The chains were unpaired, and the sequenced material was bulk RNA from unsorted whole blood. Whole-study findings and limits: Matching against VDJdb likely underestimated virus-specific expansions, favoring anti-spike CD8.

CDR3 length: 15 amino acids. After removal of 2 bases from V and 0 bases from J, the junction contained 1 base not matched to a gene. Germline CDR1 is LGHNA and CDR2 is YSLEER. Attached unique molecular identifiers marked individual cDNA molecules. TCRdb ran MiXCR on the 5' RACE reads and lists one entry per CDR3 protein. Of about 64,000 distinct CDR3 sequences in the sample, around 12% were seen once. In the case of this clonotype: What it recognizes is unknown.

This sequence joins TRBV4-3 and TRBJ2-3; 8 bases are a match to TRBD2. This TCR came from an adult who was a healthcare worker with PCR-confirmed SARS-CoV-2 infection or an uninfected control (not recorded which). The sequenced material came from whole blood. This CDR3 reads CASSQTSGSTDTQYF. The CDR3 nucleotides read TGCGCCAGCAGCCAAACTAGCGGTAGCACAGATACGCAGTATTTT.